This paragraph reports one T cell receptor beta chain. This sample was taken from a study of T cells in Graves' hyperthyroidism and ophthalmopathy. Amplification of TCR beta CDR3 regions was performed using RNA transcripts as template. HTBI primers drove first-round RT-PCR of the TCR CDR3. TCRdb used MiXCR to reprocess the multiplex PCR reads, holding one entry per CDR3 protein. The sample lists under 650,000 distinct CDR3 sequences, roughly 17% occurring once. The CDR3 totals 15 residues. Germline V gene sequence: CDR1 SGHTS, CDR2 YDEGEE. V dropped 4 bases and J dropped 4; count of bases not matched to a gene: 8.

The V call is TRBV5-8, the J call TRBJ1-2; 9 nucleotides match TRBD1. The sequence was collected from a woman under 40 with Graves' hyperthyroidism. Sequencing was done on a sample of blood. The CDR3 is CASSPNGQGSYGYTF. The CDR3, as DNA: TGTGCCAGCAGCCCAAACGGACAGGGGTCCTATGGCTACACCTTC.